This T cell receptor beta chain was recorded in a study of PD-L1 blockade in urothelial cancer. V lost 4 bases, J lost 5 bases, and 12 bases stayed unmatched. Looked up from germline, CDR1 is SGHRS and CDR2 is YFSETQ. The CDR3 runs 17 residues. The time point here: pretreatment peripheral blood. Method: immunoSEQ multiplex PCR; TCRdb's copy keeps in-frame clones and lacks some. The sample includes 95,000 to 100,000 clones, roughly 84% of them seen just once. The clonotype originates from a man aged 55-75 years with urothelial cancer. The chain couples TRBV5-1 to TRBJ2-1, with 10 bases identical to TRBD1. The input for sequencing was PBMCs, taken around atezolizumab (anti-PD-L1) treatment. CDR3 in amino acids: CASSLGQGTLSNNEQFF. The CDR3 DNA follows: TGCGCCAGCAGCCTGGGACAGGGGACCTTATCTAACAATGAGCAGTTCTTC. The complete variable domain, with remaining parts taken from reference TRBV5-1 and TRBJ2-1, reads KAGVTQTPRYLIKTRGQQVTLSCSPISGHRSVSWYQQTPGQGLQFLFEYFSETQRNKGNFPGRFSGRQFSNSRSEMNVSTLELGDSALYLCASSLGQGTLSNNEQFFGPGTRLTVL.